This TCR beta chain was found in a study of blood T cell repertoires in COVID-19. Background on the study: Sites across the United States, Italy and Spain contributed samples from acute and convalescent COVID-19. T cells, B-cell-depleted T cells, or PBMCs supplied cDNA or gDNA.

Assay used: immunoSEQ multiplex PCR; TCRdb lists only in-frame clones, some missing. Among more than 60,000 clones listed, around 87% were seen once. Germline CDR1 reads LNHDA; CDR2 reads SQIVND (reference sequence). V lost 1 base and J lost 5, with 12 bases in between. CDR3 length equals 15 residues. Sequenced input: peripheral blood. The chain recombines TRBV19 with TRBJ2-1, with D perhaps matching TRBD2 (5 bases). This sequence was found in a man between 60 and 75 years old with acute or convalescent COVID-19. The CDR3 is CASSIGGFPNNEQFF. The CDR3 DNA sequence: TGTGCCAGTAGTATAGGAGGGTTTCCGAACAATGAGCAGTTCTTC.